The 15 T cell receptor beta chains below all came from one sample that was sequenced in a study of OX40 agonist ivuxolimab in advanced cancers. The library was produced with the immunoSEQ multiplex PCR assay. TCRdb took over this immuneACCESS table, retaining in-frame rearrangements with V and J assigned. Such tables are incomplete; in checked studies, under half of the missing clones stem from an unresolved V gene, and the remainder is unexplained. For this sample there are 40,000 to 45,000 clones; roughly 90% appear just once. About 13% of the sample comes from the top ten. Sequencing was performed on CD4+ or CD8+ T cells sorted from blood, taken in a trial of the OX40 agonist ivuxolimab. The receptors here all came from an adult with an advanced solid tumor such as melanoma, head and neck, liver or kidney cancer.

This rearrangement joins TRBV5-6 to TRBJ1-5, with D perhaps matching TRBD1 (6 bases). From germline, CDR1 is SGHDT and CDR2 YYEEEE. V shed 0 bases and J shed 2 bases, with 12 bases lying between them. This CDR3 region has 16 residues. CDR3 region: CASSLDGRGGNQPQHF. CDR3 bases: TGTGCCAGCAGCTTGGATGGCAGGGGAGGCAATCAGCCCCAGCATTTT.

V gene TRBV28 combines with J gene TRBJ2-3; a weak D match, TRBD2 (6 bases). V lost 1 base and J 4 bases, leaving 15 bases between the germline ends. The CDR3 length is 16 residues. Looked up from germline, CDR1 is MDHEN and CDR2 is SYDVKM. For the CDR3, the DNA is TGTGCCAGCAGTTTATTCGTGGGAGGTATCCCAGATACGCAGTATTTT. Translation: CASSLFVGGIPDTQYF.

The chain combines TRBV7-9 with TRBJ2-3; 12 bases map to TRBD2. CDR1 is SEHNR, CDR2 FQNEAQ, per germline (reference sequence). The CDR3 length is 14 residues. The V gene end was trimmed by 4 bases and the J gene end by 6 bases; junction bases not matched to a gene: 2. The CDR3 region has the DNA TGTGCCAGCAGCTCTAGCGGGAGGGGTGATACGCAGTATTTT. Protein sequence: CASSSSGRGDTQYF.

The genes are TRBV5-1 and TRBJ2-5, with D possibly called TRBD1 or TRBD2 (6 bases each). V was shortened by 4 bases and J by 5 bases, with 12 bases between the two germline ends. The CDR3 sequence is 13 residues long. Germline V gene sequence: CDR1 SGHRS, CDR2 YFSETQ. CDR3: CASSPEGGETQYF. CDR3 sequence (DNA): TGCGCCAGCAGCCCTGAAGGGGGGGAGACCCAGTACTTC.

The rearrangement joins TRBV7-8 to TRBJ2-7, with D possibly TRBD2 on 6 matching bases. The CDR3 extends over 14 amino acids. Germline V CDR1 and CDR2: SGHVS, FQNEAQ. Trimming removed 7 bases from V and 3 bases from J, with 16 bases in between. Written as DNA, the CDR3 is TGTGCCAGCACCTTGGAGGGTTTCGGCTACGAGCAGTACTTC. Translating gives CASTLEGFGYEQYF.

The rearrangement uses TRBV5-1 and TRBJ2-7; 13 bases fit TRBD2. The V gene's germline CDR1 is SGHRS and CDR2 YFSETQ. This CDR3 has 15 amino acids. The junction had 4 bases not matched to a gene; V was cut back by 4 bases and J by 3 bases. CDR3 bases: TGCGCCAGCAGCCCTGGACTAGCGGGAGACTACGAGCAGTACTTC. Protein sequence: CASSPGLAGDYEQYF.

Here the CDR3 DNA reads TGTGCCAGCAGCTCGATCGGACTAGCTTACAATGAGCAGTTCTTC. As protein: CASSSIGLAYNEQFF. The V call is TRBV7-3, the J call TRBJ2-1; 8 nucleotides align to TRBD2. This CDR3 has 15 amino acids. The germline V gene has CDR1 SGHTA and CDR2 FQGTGA. The ends lost 4 bases at V and 4 bases at J; junction bases unmatched: 6.

The chain has TRBV5-1 and TRBJ1-2; a weak D match, TRBD1 (6 bases). Trimming removed 10 bases from V and 1 base from J, with 11 bases in between. The CDR3 is 12 residues long. Germline CDR1 SGHRS, CDR2 YFSETQ. CDR3 sequence: CASSGDNYGYTF. CDR3 DNA: TGCGCCTCATCAGGGGATAACTATGGCTACACCTTC.

This chain joins TRBV28 and TRBJ1-5, with TRBD1 matching 8 bases. CDR3 length: 14 amino acids. Germline V lookup: CDR1 MDHEN, CDR2 SYDVKM. Trimming took 5 bases from V and 5 from J; bases not matched to a gene: 5. CDR3 sequence reads: CASSPTGGDQPQHF. Written as DNA, the CDR3 is TGTGCCAGCAGTCCTACAGGGGGTGATCAGCCCCAGCATTTT.

This clone showed up just a few times. This chain connects TRBV28 to TRBJ2-7, with 7 bases fitting TRBD1. Germline CDR1 reads MDHEN; CDR2 reads SYDVKM. V dropped 2 bases and J dropped 2; count of bases not matched to a gene: 9. This CDR3 spans 16 amino acids. The CDR3 region is CASSLVFTGTAYEQYF. DNA for the CDR3: TGTGCCAGCAGTTTAGTTTTCACCGGGACAGCCTACGAGCAGTACTTC.

The gene calls are TRBV15 and TRBJ2-4; D gene unclear. The germline V and J ends were trimmed by 0 bases and 0 bases, with 6 bases remaining between them. The germline V gene encodes CDR1 LNHNV and CDR2 YYDKDF (reference sequence). The CDR3 is 15 amino acids. The CDR3 DNA is TGTGCCACCAGCAGAGAGGTTTTAGCCAAAAACATTCAGTACTTC. It codes for CATSREVLAKNIQYF.

This chain links TRBV29-1 with TRBJ2-5; 7 positions agree with TRBD1. The CDR3 is 13 amino acids. Losses at the gene ends were 2 bases for V and 4 bases for J; bases not matched to a gene: 4. In germline, CDR1 is SQVTM, CDR2 ANQGSEA. Written as DNA, the CDR3 is TGCAGCGTTGAACGACAGGGTCGAGAGACCCAGTACTTC. Its translation is CSVERQGRETQYF.

This chain uses TRBV11-2 with TRBJ2-1; no firm D call. The CDR3 consists of 13 residues. Trimming pared 1 base from V and 3 bases from J, leaving 4 bases between. The germline gives CDR1 SGHAT, CDR2 FQNNGV. DNA of the CDR3: TGTGCCAGCAGCTTAGCATTCTACAATGAGCAGTTCTTC. Translating gives CASSLAFYNEQFF.

This clone was counted a few times. In the same sample, other DNA sequences code for this CDR3. This chain's CDR3 is CASSDRGLGNEQFF. The CDR3 bases are TGTGCCAGCAGTGACAGGGGGCTGGGCAATGAGCAGTTCTTC. This sequence joins TRBV6-4 and TRBJ2-1, with 7 positions matching TRBD1. The CDR3 is 14 residues long. Looked up from germline, CDR1 is MRHNA and CDR2 is SNTAGT. The V segment lost 2 bases and the J segment 6 bases; nucleotides outside the gene matches: 4.

The rearrangement links TRBV5-4 to TRBJ2-7, with D perhaps TRBD1 (5 bases). CDR1 and CDR2 (germline): SGHNT, YYREEE (reference sequence). The V and J ends lost 2 bases and 2 bases respectively, with 14 bases between them. The CDR3 spans 15 residues. The CDR3 coding sequence is TGTGCCAGCAGCTTTAAATCAGGGTACACCTACGAGCAGTACTTC. Amino acid sequence: CASSFKSGYTYEQYF.